This TCR beta chain was observed in a study of cytomegalovirus exposure and HLA in healthy donors. The CDR3 runs 15 residues. Germline V lookup: CDR1 SGDLS, CDR2 YYNGEE. V was pared by 0 bases and J by 7 bases, with 3 bases of the junction left unmatched. TCRdb's table, derived via immunoSEQ multiplex PCR, lists solely in-frame clones and lacks some. The sample contains about 300,000 clones, roughly 90% of which appear only once. What was sequenced was PBMCs. This clonotype was sampled from a woman younger than 35 in good health and CMV-seronegative. The rearrangement joins TRBV9 to TRBJ2-1, with 11 bases fitting TRBD1. CDR3 protein: CASSVEGTGGNEQFF. DNA for the CDR3: TGTGCCAGCAGCGTAGAGGGGACAGGGGGGAATGAGCAGTTCTTC.